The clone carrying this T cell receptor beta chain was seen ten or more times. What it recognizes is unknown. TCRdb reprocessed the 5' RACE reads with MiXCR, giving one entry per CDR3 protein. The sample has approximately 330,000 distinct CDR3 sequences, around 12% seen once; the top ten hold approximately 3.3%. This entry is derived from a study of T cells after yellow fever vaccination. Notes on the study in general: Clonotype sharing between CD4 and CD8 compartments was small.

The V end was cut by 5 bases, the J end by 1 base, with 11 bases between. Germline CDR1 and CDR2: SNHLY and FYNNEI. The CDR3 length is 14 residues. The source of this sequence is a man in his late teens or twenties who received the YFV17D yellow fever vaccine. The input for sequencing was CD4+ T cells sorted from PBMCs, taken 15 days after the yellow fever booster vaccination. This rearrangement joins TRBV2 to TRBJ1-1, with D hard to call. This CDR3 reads CASSLRRSNTEAFF. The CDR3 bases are TGTGCCAGCAGTCTTCGACGGTCGAACACTGAAGCTTTCTTT.